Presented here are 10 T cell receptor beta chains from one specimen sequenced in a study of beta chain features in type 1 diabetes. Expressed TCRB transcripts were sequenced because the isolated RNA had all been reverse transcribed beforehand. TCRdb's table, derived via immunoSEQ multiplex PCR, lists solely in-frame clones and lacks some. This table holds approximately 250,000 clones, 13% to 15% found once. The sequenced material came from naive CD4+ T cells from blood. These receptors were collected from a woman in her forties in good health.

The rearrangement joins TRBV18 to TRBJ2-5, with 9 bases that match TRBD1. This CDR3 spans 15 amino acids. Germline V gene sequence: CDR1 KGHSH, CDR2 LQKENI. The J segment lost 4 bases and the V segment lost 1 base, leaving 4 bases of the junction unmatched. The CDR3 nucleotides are TGTGCCAGCTCACCACGGGACAGGGTCGGAGAGACCCAGTACTTC. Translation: CASSPRDRVGETQYF. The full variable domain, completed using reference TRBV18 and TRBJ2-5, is NAGVMQNPRHLVRRRGQEARLRCSPMKGHSHVYWYRQLPEEGLKFMVYLQKENIIDESGMPKERFSAEFPKEGPSILRIQQVVRGDSAAYFCASSPRDRVGETQYFGPGTRLLVL.

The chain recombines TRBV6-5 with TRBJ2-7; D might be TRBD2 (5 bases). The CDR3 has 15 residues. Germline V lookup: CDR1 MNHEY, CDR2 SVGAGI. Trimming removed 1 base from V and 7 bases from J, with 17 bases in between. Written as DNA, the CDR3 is TGTGCCAGCAGTTACTTTCGGGCCAGCGGTAAGGAGCAGTACTTC. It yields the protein CASSYFRASGKEQYF.

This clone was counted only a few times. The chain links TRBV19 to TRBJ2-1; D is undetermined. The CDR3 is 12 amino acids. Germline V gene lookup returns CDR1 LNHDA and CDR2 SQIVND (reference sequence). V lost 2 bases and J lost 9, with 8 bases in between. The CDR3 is CASSISLGEQFF. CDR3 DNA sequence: TGTGCCAGTAGTATATCGCTCGGTGAGCAGTTCTTC. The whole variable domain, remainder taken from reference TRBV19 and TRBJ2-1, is DGGITQSPKYLFRKEGQNVTLSCEQNLNHDAMYWYRQDPGQGLRLIYYSQIVNDFQKGDIAEGYSVSREKKESFPLTVTSAQKNPTAFYLCASSISLGEQFFGPGTRLTVL.

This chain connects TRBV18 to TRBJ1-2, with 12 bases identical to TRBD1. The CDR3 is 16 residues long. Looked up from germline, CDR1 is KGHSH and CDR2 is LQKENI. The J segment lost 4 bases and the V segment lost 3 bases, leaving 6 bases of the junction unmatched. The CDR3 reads CASSPPGQGAGYGYTF. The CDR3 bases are TGTGCCAGCTCACCTCCGGGACAGGGGGCGGGCTATGGCTACACCTTC.

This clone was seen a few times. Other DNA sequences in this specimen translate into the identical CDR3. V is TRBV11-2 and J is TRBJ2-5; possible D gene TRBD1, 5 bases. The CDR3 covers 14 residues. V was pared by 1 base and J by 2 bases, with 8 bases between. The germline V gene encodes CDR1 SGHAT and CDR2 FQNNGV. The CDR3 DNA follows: TGTGCCAGCAGCTTAGGCCAGGGTCAAGAGACCCAGTACTTC. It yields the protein CASSLGQGQETQYF.

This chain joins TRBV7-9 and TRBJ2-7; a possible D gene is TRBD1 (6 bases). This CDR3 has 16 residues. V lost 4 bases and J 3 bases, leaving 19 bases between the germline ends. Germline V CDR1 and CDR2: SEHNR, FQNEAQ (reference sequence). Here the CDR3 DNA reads TGTGCCAGCAGCTCGGTGATGGGGGCCCCCCACTACGAGCAGTACTTC. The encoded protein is CASSSVMGAPHYEQYF.

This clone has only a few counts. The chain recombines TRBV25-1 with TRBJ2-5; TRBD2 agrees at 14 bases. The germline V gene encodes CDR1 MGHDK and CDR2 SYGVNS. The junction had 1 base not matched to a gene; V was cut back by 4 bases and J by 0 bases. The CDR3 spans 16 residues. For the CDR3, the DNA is TGTGCCAGCAGTGGGACTAGCGGGGGGTACCAAGAGACCCAGTACTTC. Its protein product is CASSGTSGGYQETQYF.

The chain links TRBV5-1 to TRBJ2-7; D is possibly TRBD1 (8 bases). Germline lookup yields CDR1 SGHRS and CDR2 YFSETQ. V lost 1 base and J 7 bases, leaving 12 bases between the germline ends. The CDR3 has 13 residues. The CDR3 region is CASSLNRGGEQYF. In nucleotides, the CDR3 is TGCGCCAGCAGCTTGAACAGGGGGGGGGAGCAGTACTTC.

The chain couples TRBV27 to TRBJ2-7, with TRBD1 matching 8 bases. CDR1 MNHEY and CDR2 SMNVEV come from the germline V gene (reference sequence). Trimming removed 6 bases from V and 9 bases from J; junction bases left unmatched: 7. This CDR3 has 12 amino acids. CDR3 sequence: CASSLRGRVQYF. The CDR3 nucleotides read TGTGCCAGCAGCCTCAGGGGGCGTGTGCAGTACTTC.

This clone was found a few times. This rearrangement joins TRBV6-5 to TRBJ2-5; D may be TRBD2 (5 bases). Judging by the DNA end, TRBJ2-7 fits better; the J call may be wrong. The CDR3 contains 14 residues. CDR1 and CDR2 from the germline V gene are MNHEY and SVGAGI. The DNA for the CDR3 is TGTGCCAGCAGTTACTCGAGGGTCTCCTACGAGCAGTACTTC. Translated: CASSYSRVSYEQYF.